This T cell receptor beta chain was sequenced for a study of blood T cell repertoires in COVID-19. Overall study context: Samples taken during acute and convalescent COVID-19 were collected in the United States, Italy and Spain. T cells, B-cell-depleted T cells, or PBMCs supplied cDNA or gDNA.

Assay used: immunoSEQ multiplex PCR; TCRdb lists only in-frame clones, some missing. This sample has roughly 120,000 clones, with 85% found just once. This clone was recorded a few times. The CDR3 covers 14 residues. Germline V gene lookup returns CDR1 SQVTM and CDR2 ANQGSEA. V was pared by 5 bases and J by 3 bases, with 13 bases between. This chain joins TRBV29-1 and TRBJ1-4, with D possibly TRBD1 on 6 matching bases. This clonotype was sampled from a man in his sixties with acute or convalescent COVID-19. The material sequenced was peripheral blood. CDR3 protein: CSVRQGTSNEKLFF. The CDR3 nucleotides are TGCAGCGTTCGGCAGGGGACGTCTAATGAAAAACTGTTTTTT.